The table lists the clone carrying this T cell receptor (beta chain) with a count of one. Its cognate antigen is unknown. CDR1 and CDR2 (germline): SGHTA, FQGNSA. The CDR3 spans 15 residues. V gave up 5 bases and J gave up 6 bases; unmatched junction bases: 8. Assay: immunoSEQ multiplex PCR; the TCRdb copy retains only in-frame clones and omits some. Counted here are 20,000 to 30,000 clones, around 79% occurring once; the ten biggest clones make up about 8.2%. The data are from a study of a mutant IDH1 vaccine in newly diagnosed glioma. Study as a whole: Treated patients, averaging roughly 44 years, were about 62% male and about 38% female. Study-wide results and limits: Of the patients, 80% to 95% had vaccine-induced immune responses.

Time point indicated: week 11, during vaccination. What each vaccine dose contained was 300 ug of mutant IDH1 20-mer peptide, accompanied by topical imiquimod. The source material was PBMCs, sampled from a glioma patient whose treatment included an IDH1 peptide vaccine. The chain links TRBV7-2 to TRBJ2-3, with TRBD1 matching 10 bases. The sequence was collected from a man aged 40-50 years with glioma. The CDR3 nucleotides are TGTGCCAGCAGCCCGAGGGGACAGGGGTGGGATACGCAGTATTTT. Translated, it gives CASSPRGQGWDTQYF.